These 10 T cell receptor beta chains came from one sample sequenced in a study of patients and donors after allogeneic stem cell transplantation. Via MiXCR, TCRdb re-called the RT-PCR reads, giving one row per CDR3 protein. The sample lists around 150,000 distinct CDR3 sequences, about a third occurring once. Sequencing used blood, either unsorted or a sorted T cell fraction (not recorded which). The receptor source for this set is a human donor who was either an allogeneic HSCT recipient or a stem cell or donor lymphocyte infusion donor (not recorded which). It is not recorded whose cells these are; they may come from a transplant donor.

The chain is built from TRBV12-3 or TRBV12-4 and TRBJ2-1; D is undetermined. The V and J ends lost 5 bases and 10 bases respectively, with 15 bases between them. The CDR3 is made up of 13 amino acids. The CDR3 bases are TGTGCCAGCAGTATAAGAGAACAGAGAGAGCAGTTCTTC. Residues: CASSIREQREQFF.

This clonotype was observed at least ten times. This chain joins TRBV27 and TRBJ2-5; the D is unclear. The CDR3 loop spans 13 amino acids. Germline loops: CDR1 MNHEY, CDR2 SMNVEV (reference sequence). Trimming cost V 7 bases and J 3 bases, with 12 bases left between them. The CDR3 nucleotides are TGTGCCAGCACCAATGAGTTCGAAGAGACCCAGTACTTC. Residues: CASTNEFEETQYF.

The chain is built from TRBV6-5 and TRBJ1-2; 8 bases fit TRBD1. V trimming: 6 bases; J trimming: 4 bases; junction bases outside the gene matches: 4. Germline V gene lookup returns CDR1 MNHEY and CDR2 SVGAGI. The CDR3 consists of 13 residues. The CDR3 DNA follows: TGTGCCAGCAGGCCGGACAGGGTCTATGGCTACACCTTC. Amino acid sequence: CASRPDRVYGYTF.

This chain uses TRBV7-9 with TRBJ2-3, with a tentative D call TRBD1 (7 bases). The V end was cut by 7 bases, the J end by 2 bases, with 19 bases between. Looked up from germline, CDR1 is SEHNR and CDR2 is FQNEAQ (reference sequence). There are 16 residues in the CDR3. The CDR3 nucleotides are TGTGCCAGCACTATGTCAGGGGGGTATGACACAGATACGCAGTATTTT. Encoded protein: CASTMSGGYDTDTQYF.

The chain couples TRBV6-1 to TRBJ2-2; D might be TRBD1 or TRBD2, each matching 5 bases. CDR1 and CDR2 (germline): MNHNS, SASEGT. This CDR3 contains 16 residues. V shed 0 bases and J shed 5 bases, with 13 bases lying between them. CDR3 sequence (DNA): TGTGCCAGCAGTGAAGCGGCCCCGGGGCTAACCGGGGAGCTGTTTTTT. Its protein is CASSEAAPGLTGELFF.

This clonotype appeared a few times. The chain couples TRBV10-3 to TRBJ2-3; 8 bases match TRBD2. The junction had 6 bases not matched to a gene; V was cut back by 6 bases and J by 4 bases. Germline V gene lookup returns CDR1 ENHRY and CDR2 SYGVKD. The CDR3 extends over 14 amino acids. CDR3: CAIRPGLDADTQYF. Written as DNA, the CDR3 is TGTGCCATCAGACCGGGACTAGATGCAGATACGCAGTATTTT.

The chain's CDR3 is CSASQERTEAFF. The CDR3 DNA follows: TGCAGTGCATCACAGGAGAGGACTGAAGCTTTCTTT. The rearrangement joins TRBV20-1 to TRBJ1-1, with a tentative D call TRBD1 (5 bases). CDR3 size: 12 residues. The germline V gene has CDR1 DFQATT and CDR2 SNEGSKA (reference sequence). The V end lost 6 bases, the J end lost 5 bases, and 13 bases lay between the germline ends.

For this clonotype: A clone one base away is much larger, so this may be a read error. The chain employs TRBV28 and TRBJ1-1; D is possibly TRBD1 (6 bases). This CDR3 region has 14 residues. V lost 5 bases to trimming and J lost 3 bases, with 13 bases between them. Germline assignment: CDR1 MDHEN and CDR2 SYDVKM. CDR3 amino acids: CASSVDSSYTEAFF. CDR3 coding DNA: TGTGCCAGCAGTGTGGACAGTTCTTACACTGAAGCTTTCTTT. Together with reference TRBV28 and TRBJ1-1, the CDR3 gives the full variable domain: DVKVTQSSRYLVKRTGEKVFLECVQDMDHENMFWYRQDPGLGLRLIYFSYDVKMKEKGDIPEGYSVSREKKERFSLILESASTNQTSMYLCASSVDSSYTEAFFGQGTRLTVV.

This clonotype turned up a few times. The chain is built from TRBV5-1 and TRBJ2-1; D possibly uses TRBD1 or TRBD2 (6 bases each). V was trimmed by 5 bases and J by 4 bases, leaving 13 bases between them. The CDR3 is made up of 14 amino acids. From germline, CDR1 is SGHRS and CDR2 YFSETQ. This CDR3 is CASSLGGPYNEQFF. In DNA form, the CDR3 reads TGCGCCAGCAGTCTAGGGGGGCCTTACAATGAGCAGTTCTTC.

The sample holds many counts of this clonotype. The chain has TRBV9 and TRBJ1-1, with 12 bases aligning to TRBD1. V lost 0 bases and J lost 3; bases outside the gene matches: 9. CDR1 SGDLS and CDR2 YYNGEE come from the germline V gene. CDR3 length equals 18 residues. This chain's CDR3 is CASSVAPGTGGEDTEAFF. DNA for the CDR3: TGTGCCAGCAGCGTAGCTCCCGGGACAGGGGGCGAGGACACTGAAGCTTTCTTT.